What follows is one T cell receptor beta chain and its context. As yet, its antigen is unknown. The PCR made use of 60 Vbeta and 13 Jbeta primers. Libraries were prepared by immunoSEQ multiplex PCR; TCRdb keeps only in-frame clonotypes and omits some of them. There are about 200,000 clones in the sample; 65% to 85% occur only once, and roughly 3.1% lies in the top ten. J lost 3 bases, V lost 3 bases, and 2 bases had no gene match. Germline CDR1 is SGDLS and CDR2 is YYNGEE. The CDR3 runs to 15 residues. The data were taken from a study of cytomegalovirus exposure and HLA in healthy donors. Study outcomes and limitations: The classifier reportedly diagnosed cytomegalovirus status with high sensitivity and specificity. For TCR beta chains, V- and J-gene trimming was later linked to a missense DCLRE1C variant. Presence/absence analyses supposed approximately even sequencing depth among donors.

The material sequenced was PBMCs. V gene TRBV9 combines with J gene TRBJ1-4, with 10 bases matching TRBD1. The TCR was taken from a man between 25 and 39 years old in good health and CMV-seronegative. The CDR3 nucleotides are TGTGCCAGCAGCGGACAGGGGGCCCCTAATGAAAAACTGTTTTTT. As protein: CASSGQGAPNEKLFF.